The sequence of this T cell receptor (beta chain) was determined in a study of shared clonotypes between healthy human individuals. Study results and limitations: Since donors were few, the genetic and exposure-history diversity represented was limited.

The authors' processing: ImmunoSEQ output lacked quality scores and full-length reads, limiting matched filtering. Clones were read by immunoSEQ multiplex PCR, and TCRdb kept only the in-frame ones, dropping some. D and trimming come from the DNA, and the V and J calls and clone size come from that table. The table records around 100,000 clones, approximately 70% of them present only once. All donors were healthy HIV-negative adults lacking recent acute infections or vaccinations. Each CD8 memory set brought CD45RO+ cells together with CCR7-negative CD45RA+ TemRA cells. This clone was seen once. The antigen remains undetermined. Other DNA sequences in the same sample also yield this CDR3. This CDR3 has 15 amino acids. CDR1 and CDR2 from the germline V gene are SGHRS and YFSETQ. V shed 4 bases, J shed 4 bases, and the junction held 10 bases outside the gene matches.

The J gene is TRBJ2-7, the V gene TRBV5-1, with 8 bases that match TRBD1. The receptor was derived from a woman younger than 45 in good health. Material: memory CD8+ T cells sorted from blood. Noted subset: CD45RO+ cells pooled with CCR7-negative TemRA cells. CDR3 region: CASSLSTGTGYEQYF. DNA of the CDR3: TGCGCCAGCAGCCTATCAACCGGGACAGGTTACGAGCAGTACTTC.